This T cell receptor beta chain was profiled in a study of blood T cell repertoires in COVID-19. The CDR3 length is 11 residues. Germline V gene lookup returns CDR1 SQVTM and CDR2 ANQGSEA. Trimming shortened V by 3 bases and J by 3 bases, and 3 bases separated the two germline ends. The table came from immunoSEQ multiplex PCR; TCRdb's copy has only in-frame clones and leaves some out. The sample lists approximately 440,000 clones; less than 95% were seen once. The clonotype originates from a man aged 18 to 30 who had recovered from COVID-19. V gene TRBV29-1 combines with J gene TRBJ1-3; D is undetermined. The sequencing input was PBMCs or T cells enriched from blood (not recorded which). The DNA for the CDR3 is TGCAGCGTTGACAGTGGAAACACCATATATTTT. Translated: CSVDSGNTIYF.